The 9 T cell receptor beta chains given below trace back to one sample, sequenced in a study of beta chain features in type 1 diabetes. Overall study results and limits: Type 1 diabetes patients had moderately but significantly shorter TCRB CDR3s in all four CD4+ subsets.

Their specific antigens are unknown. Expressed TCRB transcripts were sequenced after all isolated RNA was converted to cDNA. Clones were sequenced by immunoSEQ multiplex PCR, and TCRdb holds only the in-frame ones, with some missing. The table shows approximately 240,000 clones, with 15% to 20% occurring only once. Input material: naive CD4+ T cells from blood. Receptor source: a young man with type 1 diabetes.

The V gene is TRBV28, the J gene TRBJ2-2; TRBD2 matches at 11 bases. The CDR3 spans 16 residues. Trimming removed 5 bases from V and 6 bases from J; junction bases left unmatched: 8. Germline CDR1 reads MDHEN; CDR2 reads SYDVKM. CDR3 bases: TGTGCCAGCAGTATTCTTAGCGGGAGGGCCCCCGGGGAGCTGTTTTTT. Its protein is CASSILSGRAPGELFF.

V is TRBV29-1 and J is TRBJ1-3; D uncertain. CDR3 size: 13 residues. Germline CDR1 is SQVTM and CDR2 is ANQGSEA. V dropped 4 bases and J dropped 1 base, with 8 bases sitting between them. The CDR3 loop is CSVGGQSGNTIYF. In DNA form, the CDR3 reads TGCAGCGTTGGAGGGCAGTCTGGAAACACCATATATTTT.

CDR3 loop: CAWSINTRSYGYTF. The CDR3 DNA sequence: TGTGCCTGGAGTATAAACACCCGATCCTATGGCTACACCTTC. J is TRBJ1-2 and V is TRBV30; D ambiguous. Germline V lookup: CDR1 GTSNPN, CDR2 SVGIG (reference sequence). The CDR3 contains 14 residues. With 2 bases removed from V and 4 bases from J, the gap between germline ends came to 14 bases.

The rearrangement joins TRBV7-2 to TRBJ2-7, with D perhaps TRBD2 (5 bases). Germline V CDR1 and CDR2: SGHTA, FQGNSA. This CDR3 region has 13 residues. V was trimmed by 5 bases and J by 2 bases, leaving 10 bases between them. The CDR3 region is CASSRSGTYEQYF. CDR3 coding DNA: TGTGCCAGCAGCCGATCCGGGACCTACGAGCAGTACTTC. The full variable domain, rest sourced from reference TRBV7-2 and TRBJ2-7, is GAGVSQSPSNKVTEKGKDVELRCDPISGHTALYWYRQSLGQGLEFLIYFQGNSAPDKSGLPSDRFSAERTGGSVSTLTIQRTQQEDSAVYLCASSRSGTYEQYFGPGTRLTVT.

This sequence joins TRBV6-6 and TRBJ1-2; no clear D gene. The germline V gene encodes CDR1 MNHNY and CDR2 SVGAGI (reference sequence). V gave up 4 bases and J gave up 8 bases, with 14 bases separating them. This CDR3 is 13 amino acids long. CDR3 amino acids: CASSSWEGLGYTF. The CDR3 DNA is TGTGCCAGCAGTTCCTGGGAGGGTCTAGGCTACACCTTC.

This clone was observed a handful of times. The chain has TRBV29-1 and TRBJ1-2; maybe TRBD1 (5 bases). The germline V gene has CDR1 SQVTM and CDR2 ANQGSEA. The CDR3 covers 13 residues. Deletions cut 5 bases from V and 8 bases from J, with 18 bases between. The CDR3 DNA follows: TGCAGCGTTACGCAACAGGAGGGTCTAGGCTACACCTTC. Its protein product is CSVTQQEGLGYTF.

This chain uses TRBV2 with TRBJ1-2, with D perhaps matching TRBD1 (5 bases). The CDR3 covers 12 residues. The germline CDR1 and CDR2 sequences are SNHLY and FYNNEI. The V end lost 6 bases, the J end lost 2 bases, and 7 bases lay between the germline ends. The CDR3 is CASRTENYGYTF. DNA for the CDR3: TGTGCCAGCAGGACAGAGAACTATGGCTACACCTTC.

CDR3 amino acids: CASSLVESGGTETQYF. CDR3 in DNA: TGCGCCAGCAGCTTGGTCGAATCAGGGGGCACAGAGACCCAGTACTTC. The rearrangement joins TRBV5-1 to TRBJ2-5; 8 bases fit TRBD1. V gave up 0 bases and J gave up 4 bases; unmatched junction bases: 8. CDR1 and CDR2 from the germline V gene are SGHRS and YFSETQ. This CDR3 comprises 16 residues.

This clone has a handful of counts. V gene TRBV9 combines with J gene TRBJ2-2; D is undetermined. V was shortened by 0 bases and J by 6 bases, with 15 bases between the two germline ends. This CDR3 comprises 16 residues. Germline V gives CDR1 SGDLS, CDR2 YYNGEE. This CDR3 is CASSVASPSVPGELFF. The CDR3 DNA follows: TGTGCCAGCAGCGTAGCTTCCCCCAGTGTCCCCGGGGAGCTGTTTTTT.